Presented here are 20 T cell receptor beta chains from one specimen sequenced in a study of T cell responses to AZD1222 COVID-19 vaccine. Clones were sequenced by immunoSEQ multiplex PCR, and TCRdb holds only the in-frame ones, with some missing. The sample lists approximately 99,000 clones, approximately 91% seen once, with about 8.1% in the top ten. The sample was peripheral blood, taken 28 days after the second AZD1222 dose. All receptors come from an adult who received the AZD1222 COVID-19 vaccine.

This chain joins TRBV5-1 and TRBJ2-7, with 14 bases matching TRBD2. Germline V gene lookup returns CDR1 SGHRS and CDR2 YFSETQ. The CDR3 is 15 residues long. V lost 3 bases, J lost 7 bases, and 6 bases stayed unmatched. CDR3 protein: CASSSRGTSGSEQYF. In nucleotides, the CDR3 is TGCGCCAGCAGCTCCCGAGGGACTAGCGGGAGTGAGCAGTACTTC. The whole variable domain, filled in from reference TRBV5-1 and TRBJ2-7, reads KAGVTQTPRYLIKTRGQQVTLSCSPISGHRSVSWYQQTPGQGLQFLFEYFSETQRNKGNFPGRFSGRQFSNSRSEMNVSTLELGDSALYLCASSSRGTSGSEQYFGPGTRLTVT.

The DNA for the CDR3 is TGTGCCAGCAGTTCTGGACAGGGGGACACTGAAGCTTTCTTT. Residues: CASSSGQGDTEAFF. The chain links TRBV28 to TRBJ1-1; 10 nucleotides align to TRBD1. Losses at the gene ends were 4 bases for V and 3 bases for J; bases not matched to a gene: 2. The CDR3 length is 14 residues. Germline V gene data show CDR1 as MDHEN and CDR2 as SYDVKM.

This chain joins TRBV6-5 and TRBJ2-6, with D maybe TRBD1 (5 bases). V shed 8 bases and J shed 2 bases, with 13 bases lying between them. CDR1 is MNHEY and CDR2 is SVGAGI in the germline V gene. The CDR3 totals 15 residues. CDR3 bases: TGTGCCAGCGGGCCTCCAGGGACTGGGGCCAACGTCCTGACTTTC. This translates into CASGPPGTGANVLTF.

The V and J genes are TRBV7-9 and TRBJ1-6, with 12 bases that match TRBD1. The V segment lost 5 bases and the J segment 8 bases; nucleotides outside the gene matches: 10. CDR1 is SEHNR, CDR2 FQNEAQ, per germline (reference sequence). CDR3 size: 17 residues. In nucleotides, the CDR3 is TGTGCCAGCAGCCCTAGAGGGACAGGGGGCGCGGATTCACCCCTCCACTTT. Protein: CASSPRGTGGADSPLHF.

The genes are TRBV3-1 (or the pseudogene TRBV3-2) and TRBJ1-5, with a tentative D call TRBD1 (6 bases). CDR1 is LGHDT, CDR2 YNNKEL, per germline (reference sequence). Trimming took off 10 bases at V and 2 bases at J, with 18 bases between the two ends. CDR3 length: 15 residues. The CDR3 is CATKRGGFGNQPQHF. Written as DNA, the CDR3 is TGTGCCACCAAAAGAGGGGGGTTCGGCAATCAGCCCCAGCATTTT.

The chain uses TRBV11-2 and TRBJ2-7; tentative D call: TRBD1 (6 bases). CDR3 length: 13 amino acids. The V gene's germline CDR1 is SGHAT and CDR2 FQNNGV. Trimming removed 5 bases from V and 6 bases from J, with 14 bases in between. CDR3 amino acids: CASSPQGKGEQYF. The CDR3 DNA sequence: TGTGCCAGCAGCCCTCAGGGGAAGGGCGAGCAGTACTTC. The entire variable domain, with the rest obtained from reference TRBV11-2 and TRBJ2-7, is as follows: EAGVAQSPRYKIIEKRQSVAFWCNPISGHATLYWYQQILGQGPKLLIQFQNNGVVDDSQLPKDRFSAERLKGVDSTLKIQPAKLEDSAVYLCASSPQGKGEQYFGPGTRLTVT.

This chain links TRBV6-5 with TRBJ1-2; TRBD1 agrees at 9 bases. Germline CDR1 and CDR2: MNHEY and SVGAGI. V was clipped by 2 bases and J by 4 bases; unmatched bases: 5. The CDR3 length is 15 residues. CDR3 DNA: TGTGCCAGCAGTTACAACAGGGGGCGAGGCTATGGCTACACCTTC. Its protein is CASSYNRGRGYGYTF.

CDR3 DNA sequence: TGTGCCAGCAGCCACGACAGGGGAAACACTGAAGCTTTCTTT. It encodes CASSHDRGNTEAFF. This chain links TRBV9 with TRBJ1-1; 8 bases fit TRBD1. Germline loops: CDR1 SGDLS, CDR2 YYNGEE. The CDR3 has 14 amino acids. J gave up 2 bases and V 4 bases, and 4 bases lay outside the gene matches.

This clone appeared a few times. This chain joins TRBV2 and TRBJ2-5; 11 bases align to TRBD2. V lost 4 bases and J lost 1; bases outside the gene matches: 5. Germline V gene sequence: CDR1 SNHLY, CDR2 FYNNEI. This CDR3 is 16 amino acids long. The CDR3 DNA follows: TGTGCCAGCAGTGTGGGACTAGCGGAGCTCCAAGAGACCCAGTACTTC. This sequence encodes CASSVGLAELQETQYF.

The chain recombines TRBV9 with TRBJ1-3, with D possibly matching TRBD1 (5 bases). The CDR3 is 17 amino acids. Germline V gives CDR1 SGDLS, CDR2 YYNGEE. Trimming stripped 0 bases from V and 0 bases from J, with 13 bases between. The CDR3 coding sequence is TGTGCCAGCAGCGTAGGAGTCCGGGGCAGCTCTGGAAACACCATATATTTT. It yields the protein CASSVGVRGSSGNTIYF.

This chain joins TRBV25-1 and TRBJ2-7; D not resolved. This CDR3 has 9 residues. V was clipped by 11 bases and J by 2 bases, with 4 bases between them. Per germline, CDR1 MGHDK and CDR2 SYGVNS. The CDR3 DNA is TGTGCCCACACCTACGAGCAGTACTTC. Amino acid sequence: CAHTYEQYF.

This clone has just one count. The V and J genes are TRBV5-8 and TRBJ2-7; D call uncertain. Per germline, CDR1 SGHTS and CDR2 YDEGEE. V shed 6 bases and J shed 1 base, with 11 bases lying between them. The CDR3 loop spans 13 amino acids. The DNA of the CDR3 is TGTGCCAGCAATACGGGCCAATCCTACGAGCAGTACTTC. Amino acid sequence: CASNTGQSYEQYF.

J is TRBJ2-1 and V is TRBV2; 10 nucleotides line up with TRBD2. Looked up from germline, CDR1 is SNHLY and CDR2 is FYNNEI. There are 17 residues in the CDR3. Trimming removed 6 bases from V and 1 base from J; junction bases left unmatched: 9. The CDR3: CASRIRTSGSSYNEQFF. In DNA form, the CDR3 reads TGTGCCAGCAGGATAAGGACTAGCGGTTCTTCCTACAATGAGCAGTTCTTC.

The rearrangement links TRBV6-2 or TRBV6-3 to TRBJ1-5, with D possibly TRBD1 on 5 matching bases. The V gene lost 6 bases and the J gene lost 5 bases, with 20 bases spanning the gap. The CDR3 consists of 16 residues. From germline, CDR1 is MNHEY and CDR2 SVGEGT. In DNA, the CDR3 is TGTGCCAGCAGCCCCGTAATAGAGGGACTTTATCAGCCCCAGCATTTT. Protein product: CASSPVIEGLYQPQHF.

This chain links TRBV2 with TRBJ2-2; the match to TRBD2 covers 8 bases. The CDR3 extends over 13 amino acids. The V and J ends lost 6 bases and 4 bases, in that order; junction bases with no gene match: 1. In germline, CDR1 is SNHLY, CDR2 FYNNEI. CDR3 sequence (DNA): TGTGCCAGCAGGCTAGCGGGCACCGGGGAGCTGTTTTTT. It yields the protein CASRLAGTGELFF. Combining the CDR3 with reference TRBV2 and TRBJ2-2 gives the whole variable domain EPEVTQTPSHQVTQMGQEVILRCVPISNHLYFYWYRQILGQKVEFLVSFYNNEISEKSEIFDDQFSVERPDGSNFTLKIRSTKLEDSAMYFCASRLAGTGELFFGEGSRLTVL.

In this sample, this clone turned up once. The DNA for the CDR3 is TGCAGCACGGACAGGGGCCTGAACACTGAAGCTTTCTTT. It encodes CSTDRGLNTEAFF. The V call is TRBV29-1, the J call TRBJ1-1; 9 bases line up with TRBD1. The CDR3 runs 13 residues. Germline V lookup: CDR1 SQVTM, CDR2 ANQGSEA. J was trimmed by 0 bases and V by 8 bases; bases with no gene match: 4.

The rearrangement uses TRBV27 and TRBJ2-7; 11 bases are a match to TRBD2. The CDR3 totals 15 residues. The V and J ends lost 6 bases and 5 bases, in that order; junction bases with no gene match: 9. Germline-derived CDR1 and CDR2 are MNHEY and SMNVEV (reference sequence). The CDR3: CASRHLAGGDNEQYF. The CDR3 nucleotides read TGTGCCAGCAGACATCTAGCGGGAGGAGACAACGAGCAGTACTTC.

The rearrangement links TRBV5-1 to TRBJ2-1, with TRBD2 matching over 10 bases. V dropped 7 bases and J dropped 7; count of bases not matched to a gene: 8. This CDR3 is 14 amino acids long. Germline V gene sequence: CDR1 SGHRS, CDR2 YFSETQ. CDR3 nucleotide sequence: TGCGCCAGCGCCCCTAGCGGGAGTGGGAATGAGCAGTTCTTC. As protein: CASAPSGSGNEQFF.

The J gene is TRBJ2-3, the V gene TRBV14; D is unresolved. Germline-derived CDR1 and CDR2 are SGHDN and FVKESK. V was shortened by 1 base and J by 4 bases, with 12 bases between the two germline ends. There are 15 residues in the CDR3. The CDR3 is CASSQGPALADTQYF. The CDR3 DNA is TGTGCCAGCAGCCAAGGGCCGGCCTTGGCAGATACGCAGTATTTT.

This clone was counted between two and nine times. This sequence joins TRBV5-5 and TRBJ1-1; TRBD1 might be the D (5 bases). Trimming removed 0 bases at V and 11 bases at J, with 14 bases between. The CDR3 totals 13 residues. The germline V gene encodes CDR1 SGHKS and CDR2 YYEKEE (reference sequence). The CDR3 loop reads CASSLEGQGRAFF. In nucleotides, the CDR3 is TGTGCCAGCAGCTTGGAGGGGCAGGGCAGGGCTTTCTTT. Full variable domain (outside the CDR3, taken from reference TRBV5-5 and TRBJ1-1): DAGVTQSPTHLIKTRGQQVTLRCSPISGHKSVSWYQQVLGQGPQFIFQYYEKEERGRGNFPDRFSARQFPNYSSELNVNALLLGDSALYLCASSLEGQGRAFFGQGTRLTVV.